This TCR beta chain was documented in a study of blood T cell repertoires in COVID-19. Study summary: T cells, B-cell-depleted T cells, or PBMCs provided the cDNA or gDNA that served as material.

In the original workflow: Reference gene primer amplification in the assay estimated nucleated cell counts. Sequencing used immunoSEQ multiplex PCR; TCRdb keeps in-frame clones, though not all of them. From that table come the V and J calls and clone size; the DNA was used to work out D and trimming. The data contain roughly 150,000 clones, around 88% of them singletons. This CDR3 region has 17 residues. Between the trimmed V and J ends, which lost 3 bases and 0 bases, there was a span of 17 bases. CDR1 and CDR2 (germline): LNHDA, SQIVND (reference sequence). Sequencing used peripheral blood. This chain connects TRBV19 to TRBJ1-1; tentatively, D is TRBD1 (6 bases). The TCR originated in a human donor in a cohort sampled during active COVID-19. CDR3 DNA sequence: TGTGCCAGTAGTATGGGGGCGCTGGGACATCTGAACACTGAAGCTTTCTTT. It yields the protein CASSMGALGHLNTEAFF.